This paragraph covers one T cell receptor beta chain sequence. What it binds is unknown. The sample belongs to a study of T cell responses to AZD1222 COVID-19 vaccine. Study as a whole: Second-dose schedules of about 4 or about 12 weeks were combined. Findings and caveats of the study: In a largely white British group with more females than males, clonal diversity was possibly underestimated. Vaccine-associated CD4 TCRs spanned spike, dominant at 160-218 and 743-854.

The CDR3 is made up of 16 amino acids. The germline V gene has CDR1 SGHAT and CDR2 FQNNGV. After removal of 5 bases from V and 4 bases from J, the junction contained 10 bases not matched to a gene. Produced via immunoSEQ multiplex PCR; TCRdb's table is partial and in-frame only. The repertoire holds 140,000 or so clones, with 80% to 90% as singletons. The sequencing here drew on peripheral blood, taken on day 0 of AZD1222 vaccination. The chain couples TRBV11-2 to TRBJ2-1, with 8 bases matching TRBD1. The TCR comes from an adult in good health. The CDR3, as DNA: TGTGCCAGCAGCCTTACCGGGACAGGCTTTTACAATGAGCAGTTCTTC. It codes for CASSLTGTGFYNEQFF. Variable domain in full (rest from reference TRBV11-2 and TRBJ2-1): EAGVAQSPRYKIIEKRQSVAFWCNPISGHATLYWYQQILGQGPKLLIQFQNNGVVDDSQLPKDRFSAERLKGVDSTLKIQPAKLEDSAVYLCASSLTGTGFYNEQFFGPGTRLTVL.